The 22 T cell receptor beta chains below come from one sample, sequenced in a study of T cell responses to AZD1222 COVID-19 vaccine. Assay used: immunoSEQ multiplex PCR; TCRdb lists only in-frame clones, some missing. This table holds tens of thousands of clones, roughly nine tenths found once. This specimen was peripheral blood, taken on day 0 of AZD1222 vaccination. The receptors shown here come from an adult in good health.

The V call is TRBV27, the J call TRBJ1-5, with D tentatively TRBD1 (6 bases). Trimming stripped 0 bases from V and 7 bases from J, with 13 bases between. CDR3 length: 15 residues. Germline lookup yields CDR1 MNHEY and CDR2 SMNVEV (reference sequence). The CDR3 is CASSLSPQGDQPQHF. Here the CDR3 DNA reads TGTGCCAGCAGTTTATCGCCACAGGGAGACCAGCCCCAGCATTTT.

The V call is TRBV19, the J call TRBJ2-1, with 10 bases fitting TRBD1. The V and J ends lost 7 bases and 0 bases, in that order; junction bases with no gene match: 15. Germline CDR1 and CDR2: LNHDA and SQIVND (reference sequence). This CDR3 is built from 19 residues. CDR3 coding DNA: TGTGCCAGTACTCCTTTGGGACAGGGGAACCCGAGCTCCTACAATGAGCAGTTCTTC. It specifies CASTPLGQGNPSSYNEQFF.

The chain combines TRBV7-6 with TRBJ2-2, with 9 bases lining up with TRBD2. V shed 1 base, J shed 2 bases, and the junction held 11 bases outside the gene matches. The CDR3 is 19 residues long. Germline assignment: CDR1 SGHVS and CDR2 FNYEAQ. Here the CDR3 DNA reads TGTGCCAGCAGCTTAGAACCTGAGAGCGGGAGGATCAACACCGGGGAGCTGTTTTTT. Translated: CASSLEPESGRINTGELFF. The variable domain in full, completed from reference TRBV7-6 and TRBJ2-2, reads GAGVSQSPRYKVTKRGQDVALRCDPISGHVSLYWYRQALGQGPEFLTYFNYEAQQDKSGLPNDRFSAERPEGSISTLTIQRTEQRDSAMYRCASSLEPESGRINTGELFFGEGSRLTVL.

The chain is built from TRBV7-8 and TRBJ1-2; 7 nucleotides align to TRBD1. This CDR3 region has 14 residues. Per germline, CDR1 SGHVS and CDR2 FQNEAQ. V shed 6 bases and J 2 bases; nucleotides not matched to a gene: 6. The CDR3 DNA reads as TGTGCCAGCAGGGCGGTAGGGGGCAACTATGGCTACACCTTC. Translated: CASRAVGGNYGYTF.

The chain joins TRBV30 to TRBJ2-3, with D perhaps matching TRBD2 (5 bases). This CDR3 has 15 amino acids. The V and J ends lost 2 bases and 4 bases respectively, with 16 bases between them. The germline V gene has CDR1 GTSNPN and CDR2 SVGIG (reference sequence). CDR3 sequence reads: CAWSRLGVSADTQYF. For the CDR3, the DNA is TGTGCCTGGAGTAGACTGGGAGTTAGCGCAGATACGCAGTATTTT.

This sequence joins TRBV6-2 or TRBV6-3 and TRBJ2-1; TRBD1 agrees at 8 bases. This CDR3 spans 14 amino acids. V dropped 6 bases and J dropped 2; count of bases not matched to a gene: 3. Germline CDR1 reads MNHEY; CDR2 reads SVGEGT. This CDR3 reads CASSQGATYNEQFF. In DNA form, the CDR3 reads TGTGCCAGCAGCCAGGGGGCAACCTACAATGAGCAGTTCTTC.

The V call is TRBV4-3, the J call TRBJ1-6; tentative D call: TRBD1 (6 bases). V dropped 0 bases and J dropped 9 bases, with 15 bases sitting between them. CDR1 is LGHNA and CDR2 is YSLEER in the germline V gene. This CDR3 comprises 16 residues. CDR3 sequence: CASSQDRSGVASPLHF. In DNA form, the CDR3 reads TGCGCCAGCAGCCAAGACAGGTCAGGGGTCGCTTCACCCCTCCACTTT.

The rearrangement joins TRBV11-3 to TRBJ2-3; 11 nucleotides match TRBD2. J gave up 1 base and V 5 bases, and 2 bases lay outside the gene matches. Per the germline V gene, CDR1 is SGHNT and CDR2 is YENEEA. The CDR3 sequence is 15 residues long. The CDR3 sequence: CASSTSGGRTDTQYF. The CDR3 nucleotides read TGTGCCAGCAGCACTAGCGGGGGACGCACAGATACGCAGTATTTT.

The table lists this clone with a count of one. This chain links TRBV3-1 (or the pseudogene TRBV3-2) with TRBJ1-3; D might be TRBD1 (6 bases). Between the trimmed V and J ends, which lost 3 bases and 5 bases, there was a span of 14 bases. This CDR3 region has 15 residues. The germline CDR1 and CDR2 sequences are LGHDT and YNNKEL (reference sequence). The CDR3 nucleotides are TGTGCCAGCAGCCAGCAGGGGACCGATCGAAACACCATATATTTT. This sequence encodes CASSQQGTDRNTIYF.

This clone has only one observation. The gene calls are TRBV28 and TRBJ2-1; tentative D call: TRBD1 (6 bases). Between the trimmed V and J ends, which lost 4 bases and 0 bases, there was a span of 25 bases. CDR3 length: 20 residues. Germline assignment: CDR1 MDHEN and CDR2 SYDVKM. CDR3 nucleotide sequence: TGTGCCAGCAGTTCACGGTTGAGGGCCAGGGGAACGAGCTCCTACAATGAGCAGTTCTTC. Translated, it gives CASSSRLRARGTSSYNEQFF. The entire variable domain, with the rest obtained from reference TRBV28 and TRBJ2-1, is as follows: DVKVTQSSRYLVKRTGEKVFLECVQDMDHENMFWYRQDPGLGLRLIYFSYDVKMKEKGDIPEGYSVSREKKERFSLILESASTNQTSMYLCASSSRLRARGTSSYNEQFFGPGTRLTVL.

The chain uses TRBV24-1 and TRBJ1-5; 9 nucleotides align to TRBD1. Germline trimming cut 2 bases from V and 9 bases from J; bases unmatched to any gene: 10. The CDR3 totals 16 residues. Germline CDR1 KGHDR, CDR2 SFDVKD. The CDR3 loop is CATSDSAQGAFAPQHF. For the CDR3, the DNA is TGTGCCACCAGTGATTCGGCACAGGGGGCATTTGCGCCCCAGCATTTT.

This clone occurred a few times. This rearrangement joins TRBV6-5 to TRBJ1-4; D gene uncertain. Trimming removed 6 bases from V and 6 bases from J, with 17 bases in between. Germline CDR1 and CDR2: MNHEY and SVGAGI. This CDR3 is built from 15 residues. CDR3 amino acids: CASSHKRQVDEKLFF. The CDR3, as DNA: TGTGCCAGCAGCCATAAGAGGCAGGTGGATGAAAAACTGTTTTTT.

V and J are TRBV29-1 and TRBJ1-2; TRBD1 matches at 8 bases. The CDR3 loop spans 13 amino acids. The V gene end was trimmed by 4 bases and the J gene end by 7 bases; junction bases not matched to a gene: 8. Germline CDR1 and CDR2: SQVTM and ANQGSEA. The CDR3 region is CSVGQQGDGGYTF. CDR3 in DNA: TGCAGCGTTGGGCAACAGGGGGATGGTGGCTACACCTTC. The full variable domain, rest sourced from reference TRBV29-1 and TRBJ1-2, is SAVISQKPSRDICQRGTSLTIQCQVDSQVTMMFWYRQQPGQSLTLIATANQGSEATYESGFVIDKFPISRPNLTFSTLTVSNMSPEDSSIYLCSVGQQGDGGYTFGSGTRLTVV.

The chain joins TRBV7-2 to TRBJ2-3; 10 positions match TRBD2. Germline V gene lookup returns CDR1 SGHTA and CDR2 FQGNSA. There are 15 residues in the CDR3. Trimming at V came to 5 bases and at J to 4 bases, leaving 6 bases not matched to a gene. CDR3 protein: CASSRGTSVADTQYF. The CDR3 DNA sequence: TGTGCCAGCAGCCGCGGGACTAGCGTTGCAGATACGCAGTATTTT.

CDR3 amino acids: CASSLRHQNTEAFF. The CDR3 nucleotides read TGTGCCAGCAGTTTAAGACACCAGAACACTGAAGCTTTCTTT. The V call is TRBV27, the J call TRBJ1-1; no firm D call. V lost 2 bases to trimming and J lost 1 base, with 8 bases between them. The germline V gene encodes CDR1 MNHEY and CDR2 SMNVEV (reference sequence). This CDR3 contains 14 residues.

This clone appeared a single time. This chain joins TRBV7-3 and TRBJ1-2; possible D gene TRBD1, 5 bases. Germline V gene sequence: CDR1 SGHTA, CDR2 FQGTGA. V was cut by 5 bases and J by 0 bases, with 10 bases left in between. There are 14 residues in the CDR3. The DNA of the CDR3 is TGTGCCAGCAGCCCAGCGGGGGCTAACTATGGCTACACCTTC. As protein: CASSPAGANYGYTF.

This clone occurred once. This chain connects TRBV19 to TRBJ2-2; D may be TRBD1 (6 bases). The CDR3 sequence is 15 residues long. V was trimmed by 10 bases and J by 5 bases, leaving 20 bases between them. Germline CDR1 and CDR2: LNHDA and SQIVND (reference sequence). The CDR3 sequence is CAITGKEGGTGELFF. CDR3 DNA: TGTGCCATTACAGGGAAAGAAGGCGGGACCGGGGAGCTGTTTTTT.

The chain recombines TRBV5-1 with TRBJ2-5; unclear D gene. This CDR3 contains 14 residues. Germline V gene data show CDR1 as SGHRS and CDR2 as YFSETQ. Between the trimmed V and J ends, which lost 0 bases and 1 base, there was a span of 7 bases. The chain's CDR3 is CASSLVQSQETQYF. CDR3 nucleotide sequence: TGCGCCAGCAGCTTGGTACAGTCCCAAGAGACCCAGTACTTC.

The rearrangement links TRBV7-3 to TRBJ2-2; D gene ambiguous. Germline CDR1 is SGHTA and CDR2 is FQGTGA. The V end lost 10 bases, the J end lost 0 bases, and 18 bases lay between the germline ends. The CDR3 runs 16 residues. The CDR3 reads CATSPMAASNTGELFF. The CDR3, as DNA: TGTGCCACCTCCCCCATGGCGGCCTCGAACACCGGGGAGCTGTTTTTT.

Only one count was recorded for this clone. This chain joins TRBV7-2 and TRBJ1-2, with TRBD1 identical over 11 bases. With V trimmed by 5 bases and J by 7 bases, 15 bases remained unmatched. Germline assignment: CDR1 SGHTA and CDR2 FQGNSA. The CDR3 contains 17 residues. CDR3 DNA: TGTGCCAGCAGCCGCGAAACCGGGACAGGGGGTAGTGGTGGCTACACCTTC. It is translated as CASSRETGTGGSGGYTF.

The chain uses TRBV4-1 and TRBJ1-3; the match to TRBD1 covers 9 bases. Germline CDR1 is MGHRA and CDR2 is YSYEKL. The V gene end was trimmed by 0 bases and the J gene end by 4 bases; junction bases not matched to a gene: 7. The CDR3 is 17 residues long. DNA for the CDR3: TGCGCCAGCAGCCAAGATGGAGGACAGGGGAAGGGAAACACCATATATTTT. Translated, it gives CASSQDGGQGKGNTIYF.

This clone was found once. This chain joins TRBV9 and TRBJ2-3; the match to TRBD2 covers 10 bases. In germline, CDR1 is SGDLS, CDR2 YYNGEE. The CDR3 sequence is 15 residues long. V lost 4 bases and J lost 2; bases outside the gene matches: 4. The CDR3 protein is CASSPTSGVTDTQYF. The DNA of the CDR3 is TGTGCCAGCAGCCCTACTAGCGGGGTCACAGATACGCAGTATTTT.